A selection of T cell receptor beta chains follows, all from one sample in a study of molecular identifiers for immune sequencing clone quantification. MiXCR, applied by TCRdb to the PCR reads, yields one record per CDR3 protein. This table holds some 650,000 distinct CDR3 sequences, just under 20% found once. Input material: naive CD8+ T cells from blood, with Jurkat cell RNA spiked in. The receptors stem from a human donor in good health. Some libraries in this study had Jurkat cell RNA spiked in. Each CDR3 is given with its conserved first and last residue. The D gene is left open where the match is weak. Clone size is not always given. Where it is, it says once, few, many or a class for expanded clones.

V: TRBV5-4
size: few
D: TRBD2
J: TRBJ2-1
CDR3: CASSLVSGGTLDEQFF
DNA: TGTGCCAGCAGCTTGGTTAGCGGGGGAACACTGGATGAGCAGTTCTTC

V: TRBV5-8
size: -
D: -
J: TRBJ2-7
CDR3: CASSPNGRLAEQYF
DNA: TGTGCCAGCAGCCCCAATGGCAGGTTAGCCGAGCAGTACTTC

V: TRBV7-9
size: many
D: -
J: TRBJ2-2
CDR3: CASSLQGELFF
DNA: TGTGCCAGCAGCTTACAGGGGGAGCTGTTTTTT

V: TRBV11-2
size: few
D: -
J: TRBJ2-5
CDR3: CASSSIFQMETQYF
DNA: TGTGCCAGCAGCTCCATTTTCCAAATGGAGACCCAGTACTTC

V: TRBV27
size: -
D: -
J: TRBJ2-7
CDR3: CASSLSLPYEQYF
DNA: TGTGCCAGCAGTTTATCGTTGCCCTACGAGCAGTACTTC

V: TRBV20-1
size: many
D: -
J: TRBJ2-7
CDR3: CSADYPGRRVNEQYF
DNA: TGCAGTGCGGACTACCCCGGACGGCGGGTGAACGAGCAGTACTTC

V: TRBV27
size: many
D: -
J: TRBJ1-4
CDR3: CASMSSFGATNEKLFF
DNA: TGTGCCAGCATGAGTTCGTTTGGGGCAACTAATGAAAAACTGTTTTTT

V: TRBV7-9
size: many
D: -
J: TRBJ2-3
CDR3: CASSLPEKWHTDTQYF
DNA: TGTGCCAGCAGCTTACCCGAAAAGTGGCACACAGATACGCAGTATTTT

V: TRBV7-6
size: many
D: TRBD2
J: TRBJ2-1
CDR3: CASSSRGTSGGKKSYNEQFF
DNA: TGTGCCAGCAGCTCCCGGGGGACTAGCGGGGGGAAGAAGTCCTACAATGAGCAGTTCTTC

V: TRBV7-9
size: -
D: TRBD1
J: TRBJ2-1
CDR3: CASSFGDRAYYEQFF
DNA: TGTGCCAGCAGCTTTGGGGACAGGGCTTACTATGAGCAGTTCTTC

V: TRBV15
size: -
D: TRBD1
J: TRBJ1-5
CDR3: CATSSLTGGFNQPQHF
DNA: TGTGCCACCAGCAGCCTTACAGGGGGCTTCAATCAGCCCCAGCATTTT

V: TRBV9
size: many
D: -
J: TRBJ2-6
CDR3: CASSVVPLPGSGANVLTF
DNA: TGTGCCAGCAGCGTAGTCCCCCTCCCCGGCTCTGGGGCCAACGTCCTGACTTTC

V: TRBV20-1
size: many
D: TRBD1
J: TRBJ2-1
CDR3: CSAIQGTSSYNEQFF
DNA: TGCAGTGCTATACAGGGGACCTCCTCCTACAATGAGCAGTTCTTC

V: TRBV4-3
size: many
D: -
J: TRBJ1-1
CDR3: CASSPFGGLEAFF
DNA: TGCGCCAGCAGCCCTTTCGGTGGACTTGAAGCTTTCTTT

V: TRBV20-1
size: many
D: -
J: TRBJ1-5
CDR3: CSARDSAGGPQHF
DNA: TGCAGTGCTAGAGATTCGGCCGGGGGGCCCCAGCATTTT

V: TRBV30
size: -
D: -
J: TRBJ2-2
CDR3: CACGGNTGELFF
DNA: TGTGCCTGCGGGGGGAACACCGGGGAGCTGTTTTTT

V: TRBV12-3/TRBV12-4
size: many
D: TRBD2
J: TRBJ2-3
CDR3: CASSQGLGPRDTQYF
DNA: TGTGCCAGCAGTCAAGGACTAGGCCCTCGAGATACGCAGTATTTT

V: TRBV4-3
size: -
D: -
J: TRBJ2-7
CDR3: CAPAASYEQYF
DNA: TGCGCCCCCGCAGCGAGCTACGAGCAGTACTTC

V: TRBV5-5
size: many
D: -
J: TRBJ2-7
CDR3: CASSLGAARTWSYEQYF
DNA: TGTGCCAGCAGCTTGGGAGCGGCGAGGACATGGAGCTACGAGCAGTACTTC

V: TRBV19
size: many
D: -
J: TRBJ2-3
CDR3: CATRPFDGPSTDTQYF
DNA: TGTGCCACGAGACCTTTTGATGGGCCCAGCACAGATACGCAGTATTTT

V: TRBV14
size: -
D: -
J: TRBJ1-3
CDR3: CASSQVASGGNTIYF
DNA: TGTGCCAGCAGCCAAGTGGCCTCGGGCGGAAACACCATATATTTT

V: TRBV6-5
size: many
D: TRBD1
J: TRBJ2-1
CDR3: CASSYSGTGFEEQFF
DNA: TGTGCCAGCAGTTACTCGGGGACAGGGTTCGAGGAGCAGTTCTTC

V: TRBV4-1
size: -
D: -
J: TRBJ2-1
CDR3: CASSQDRAAPYNEQFF
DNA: TGCGCCAGCAGCCAAGATCGGGCAGCTCCTTACAATGAGCAGTTCTTC

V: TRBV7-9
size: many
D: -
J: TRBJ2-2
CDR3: CASSPPDINTGELFF
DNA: TGTGCCAGCAGCCCCCCAGACATAAACACCGGGGAGCTGTTTTTT

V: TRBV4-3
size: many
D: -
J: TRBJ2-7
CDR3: CASSQERAVSVGGPEQYF
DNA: TGCGCCAGCAGCCAAGAGCGCGCGGTGTCAGTTGGGGGTCCCGAGCAGTACTTC

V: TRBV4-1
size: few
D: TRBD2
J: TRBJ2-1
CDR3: CASSRGGWNEQFF
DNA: TGCGCCAGCAGCCGGGGGGGGTGGAATGAGCAGTTCTTC

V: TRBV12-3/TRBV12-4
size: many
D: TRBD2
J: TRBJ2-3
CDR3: CASSSGLLTDTQYF
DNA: TGTGCCAGCAGTTCGGGACTACTCACAGATACGCAGTATTTT

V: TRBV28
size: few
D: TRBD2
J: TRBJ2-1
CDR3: CASSGRDYYNEQFF
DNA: TGTGCCAGCAGTGGCCGGGACTACTACAATGAGCAGTTCTTC

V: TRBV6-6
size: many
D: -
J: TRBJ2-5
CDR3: CASIGAETQYF
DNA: TGTGCCAGCATAGGGGCGGAGACCCAGTACTTC

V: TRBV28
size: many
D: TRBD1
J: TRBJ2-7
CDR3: CASSLRTGVSEQYF
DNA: TGTGCCAGCAGTTTACGGACAGGGGTGAGCGAGCAGTACTTC

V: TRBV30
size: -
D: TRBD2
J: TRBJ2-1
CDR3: CAWSYRSGRAVAEQFF
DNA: TGTGCCTGGAGTTACCGTAGCGGGAGGGCCGTGGCTGAGCAGTTCTTC

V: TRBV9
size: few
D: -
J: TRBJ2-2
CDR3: CASSVEGGSTGELFF
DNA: TGTGCCAGCAGCGTAGAGGGGGGCAGCACCGGGGAGCTGTTTTTT

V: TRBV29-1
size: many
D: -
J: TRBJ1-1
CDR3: CSVSEAFF
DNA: TGCAGCGTGTCAGAAGCTTTCTTT

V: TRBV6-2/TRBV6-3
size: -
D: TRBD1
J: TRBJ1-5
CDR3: CASSWGLRQGGQPQHF
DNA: TGTGCCAGCAGTTGGGGATTAAGACAGGGGGGTCAGCCCCAGCATTTT

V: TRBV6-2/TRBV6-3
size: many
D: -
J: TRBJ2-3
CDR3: CASSWLTQSADTQYF
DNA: TGTGCCAGCAGTTGGCTTACCCAGAGCGCAGATACGCAGTATTTT

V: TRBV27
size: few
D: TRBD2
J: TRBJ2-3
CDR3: CASSRLAGGRGTDTQYF
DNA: TGTGCCAGCAGTAGACTAGCGGGGGGCCGAGGGACAGATACGCAGTATTTT

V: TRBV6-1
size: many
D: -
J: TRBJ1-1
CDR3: CASSDEVMNTEAFF
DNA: TGTGCCAGCAGTGATGAGGTGATGAACACTGAAGCTTTCTTT

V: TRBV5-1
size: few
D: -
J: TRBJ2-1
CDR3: CASSFQSYEQFF
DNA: TGCGCCAGCAGCTTCCAGAGCTATGAGCAGTTCTTC

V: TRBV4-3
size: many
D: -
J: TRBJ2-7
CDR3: CASSQDPGVGYEQYF
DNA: TGCGCCAGCAGCCAAGATCCGGGGGTCGGCTACGAGCAGTACTTC

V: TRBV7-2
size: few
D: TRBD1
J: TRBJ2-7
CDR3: CASRATGAEQYF
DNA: TGTGCCAGCAGGGCTACAGGGGCCGAGCAGTACTTC

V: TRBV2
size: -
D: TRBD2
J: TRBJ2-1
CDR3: CASGTSGRVAYNEQFF
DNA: TGTGCCAGCGGGACTAGCGGGAGGGTGGCCTACAATGAGCAGTTCTTC

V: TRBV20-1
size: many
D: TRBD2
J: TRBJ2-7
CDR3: CSAHGGGERSAYEQYF
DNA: TGCAGTGCTCATGGCGGGGGAGAGAGGAGCGCGTACGAGCAGTACTTC

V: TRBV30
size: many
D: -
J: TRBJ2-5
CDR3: CAWSVGSFEETQYF
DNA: TGTGCCTGGAGTGTGGGGAGTTTTGAAGAGACCCAGTACTTC

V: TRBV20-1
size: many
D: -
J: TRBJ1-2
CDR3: CSATTLHDLGYGYTF
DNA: TGCAGTGCAACCACGCTCCATGATTTAGGCTATGGCTACACCTTC

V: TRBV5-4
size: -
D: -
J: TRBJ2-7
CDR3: CASSLGSRTPYEQYF
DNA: TGTGCCAGCAGCTTAGGTAGCAGGACACCCTACGAGCAGTACTTC

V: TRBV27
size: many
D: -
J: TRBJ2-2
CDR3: CASSLGKWDTGELFF
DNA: TGTGCCAGCAGTTTAGGGAAGTGGGACACCGGGGAGCTGTTTTTT

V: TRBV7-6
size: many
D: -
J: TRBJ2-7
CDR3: CASSTELAYEQYF
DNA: TGTGCCAGCAGCACCGAACTAGCCTACGAGCAGTACTTC

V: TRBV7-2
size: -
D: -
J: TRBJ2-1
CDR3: CASSLRVVIGRDERFF
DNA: TGTGCCAGCAGCTTACGGGTTGTGATAGGGAGAGATGAGCGGTTCTTC

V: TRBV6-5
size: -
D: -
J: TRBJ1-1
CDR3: CASSYLGRGAFF
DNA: TGTGCCAGCAGTTACCTCGGCCGTGGAGCTTTCTTT

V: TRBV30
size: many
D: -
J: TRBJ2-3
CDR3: CAWSVEDTQYF
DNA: TGTGCCTGGAGTGTCGAGGATACGCAGTATTTT

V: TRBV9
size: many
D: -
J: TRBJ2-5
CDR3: CASSPTVSETQYF
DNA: TGTGCCAGCAGCCCCACAGTGAGTGAGACCCAGTACTTC

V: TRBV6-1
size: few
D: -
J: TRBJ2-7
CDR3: CASSLLVFYEQYF
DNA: TGTGCCAGCAGTCTTTTAGTCTTCTACGAGCAGTACTTC

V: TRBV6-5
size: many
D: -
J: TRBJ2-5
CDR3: CASSYSDSGTQYF
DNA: TGTGCCAGCAGTTATTCGGATTCGGGGACCCAGTACTTC

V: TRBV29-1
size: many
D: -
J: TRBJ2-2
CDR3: CSVLEGTGELFF
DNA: TGCAGCGTGCTCGAGGGAACCGGGGAGCTGTTTTTT

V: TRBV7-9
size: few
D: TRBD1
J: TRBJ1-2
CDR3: CASSLGTGSNGYTF
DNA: TGTGCCAGCAGCTTAGGGACAGGGTCGAATGGCTACACCTTC

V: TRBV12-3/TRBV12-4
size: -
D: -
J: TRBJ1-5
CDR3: CASSLRGYDYNQPQHF
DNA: TGTGCCAGCAGTTTAAGAGGATATGATTACAATCAGCCCCAGCATTTT

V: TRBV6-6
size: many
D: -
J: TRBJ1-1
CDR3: CASIRSGDTEAFF
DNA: TGTGCCAGCATTCGCTCGGGGGACACTGAAGCTTTCTTT

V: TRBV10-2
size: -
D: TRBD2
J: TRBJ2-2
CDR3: CATRLLGGDNTGELFF
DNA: TGCGCCACCAGGCTCCTGGGGGGGGACAACACCGGGGAGCTGTTTTTT

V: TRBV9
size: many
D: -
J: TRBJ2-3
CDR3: CASSVGAASDTQYF
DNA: TGTGCCAGCAGCGTAGGGGCAGCGTCAGATACGCAGTATTTT